Listed below are T cell receptor beta chains from one sample, sequenced in a study of T cell responses to AZD1222 COVID-19 vaccine. Profiled with immunoSEQ multiplex PCR; TCRdb holds only in-frame clones, not every one. The table lists more than 95,000 clones, more than 80% of them singletons. This sample comprised peripheral blood, obtained on day 0 of AZD1222 vaccination. The receptors originated from an adult in good health. CDR3s include the opening cysteine and the closing phenylalanine or tryptophan. The order of the fields is CDR3 length, D gene, V gene, J gene, CDR3 protein, CDR3 DNA. The D gene is left open where the match is weak.

>14|-|TRBV7-2|TRBJ1-3
CASSLWLSGNTIYF
TGTGCCAGCAGCTTATGGCTCTCTGGAAACACCATATATTTT
>13|TRBD1|TRBV7-9|TRBJ2-5
CASSLEGQGEEYF
TGTGCCAGCAGCTTAGAGGGACAGGGAGAGGAGTACTTC
>15|-|TRBV19|TRBJ2-3
CASSIPRRGPDTQYF
TGTGCCAGTAGTATCCCCCGGAGGGGTCCCGATACGCAGTATTTT
>13|-|TRBV28|TRBJ2-7
CASSLPGQYEQYF
TGTGCCAGCAGTTTACCAGGGCAGTACGAGCAGTACTTC
>15|-|TRBV12-5|TRBJ2-2
CASGLVVDNTGELFF
TGTGCTAGTGGTTTGGTAGTAGATAACACCGGGGAGCTGTTTTTT
>14|-|TRBV3-1/TRBV3-2|TRBJ1-1
CASSQQAVNTEAFF
TGTGCCAGCAGCCAGCAGGCCGTGAACACTGAAGCTTTCTTT
>11|-|TRBV10-3|TRBJ2-7
CAISDNYEQYF
TGTGCCATCAGCGACAACTACGAGCAGTACTTC
>15|TRBD2|TRBV19|TRBJ2-1
CASSSTSGSFDEQFF
TGTGCCAGTAGTTCGACTAGCGGGAGTTTCGATGAGCAGTTCTTC
>18|-|TRBV28|TRBJ2-5
CASSPPVGRRAPKETQYF
TGTGCCAGCAGTCCCCCGGTCGGGCGCCGCGCCCCCAAAGAGACCCAGTACTTC
>15|TRBD1|TRBV4-3|TRBJ1-2
CASSQEQGNLRGYTF
TGCGCCAGCAGCCAGGAACAGGGGAACCTTCGGGGCTACACCTTC